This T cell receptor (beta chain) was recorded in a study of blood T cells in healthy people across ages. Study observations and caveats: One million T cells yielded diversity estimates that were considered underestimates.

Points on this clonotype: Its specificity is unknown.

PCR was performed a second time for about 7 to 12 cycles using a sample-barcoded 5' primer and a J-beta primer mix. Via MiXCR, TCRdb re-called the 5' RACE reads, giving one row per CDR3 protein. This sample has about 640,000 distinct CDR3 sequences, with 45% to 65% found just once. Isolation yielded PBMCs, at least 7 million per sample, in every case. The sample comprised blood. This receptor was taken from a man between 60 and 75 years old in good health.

CDR3 amino acids: CASSSTSGNSYEQYF. The CDR3 DNA reads TGTGCCAGCAGCTCGACTAGCGGCAACTCCTACGAGCAGTACTTC. This chain joins TRBV7-2 and TRBJ2-7; 9 nucleotides line up with TRBD2. The CDR3 spans 15 residues. V lost 4 bases, J lost 0 bases, and 4 bases stayed unmatched. CDR1 and CDR2 from the germline V gene are SGHTA and FQGNSA.